These 4 T cell receptor beta chains share one sample of origin, sequenced in a study of blood T cell repertoires in COVID-19. Profiling relied on immunoSEQ multiplex PCR, and the TCRdb table lists in-frame clones only, not all of them. The sample includes approximately 200,000 clones, 80% seen only once; the top ten take about 7.2%. Material for sequencing was PBMCs or T cells enriched from blood (not recorded which). These receptors originate from a woman aged 40 to 50 with acute COVID-19.

The CDR3 here is CASSYQTDRNNSPLHF. The DNA of the CDR3 is TGTGCCAGCAGCTACCAGACTGACAGAAATAATTCACCCCTCCACTTT. The genes are TRBV6-5 and TRBJ1-6, with D maybe TRBD1 (5 bases). Trimming left V 6 bases short and J 5 bases short, with 17 bases between. Germline V gene data show CDR1 as MNHEY and CDR2 as SVGAGI. This CDR3 comprises 16 residues.

The V gene is TRBV7-2, the J gene TRBJ1-1; D is perhaps TRBD1 (6 bases). CDR3 length: 15 amino acids. Germline CDR1 reads SGHTA; CDR2 reads FQGNSA. V was trimmed by 1 base and J by 4 bases, leaving 13 bases between them. CDR3 amino acids: CASSLEGGRGTEAFF. As DNA, the CDR3 is TGTGCCAGCAGCTTAGAAGGGGGACGGGGCACTGAAGCTTTCTTT.

The rearrangement uses TRBV6-2 or TRBV6-3 and TRBJ2-2; 8 bases fit TRBD2. J lost 6 bases, V lost 5 bases, and 11 bases had no gene match. Germline V gene sequence: CDR1 MNHEY, CDR2 SVGEGT. There are 16 residues in the CDR3. The CDR3 reads CASSIRPGLGAGELFF. For the CDR3, the DNA is TGTGCCAGCAGTATAAGGCCGGGACTAGGGGCCGGGGAGCTGTTTTTT.

In this sample, this clone turned up a few times. A read error may account for a junction end that differs from germline. The rearrangement joins TRBV12-3 or TRBV12-4 to TRBJ1-6; 7 bases fit TRBD1. The CDR3 has 13 amino acids. In DNA form, the CDR3 reads TGTGCCAGCACCCGGGACAGTAATTTACCCCTCCACTTT. Its protein is CASTRDSNLPLHF.